This record looks at one T cell receptor beta chain sequence and its context. The V gene end was trimmed by 2 bases and the J gene end by 6 bases; junction bases not matched to a gene: 19. CDR3 size: 19 residues. The germline V gene has CDR1 SGHVS and CDR2 FQNEAQ. This entry is derived from a study of blood T cells in healthy people across ages. Through a sample-barcoded 5' primer and a J-beta primer mix, a second PCR was run for about 7 to 12 cycles. TCRdb used MiXCR to reprocess the 5' RACE reads, holding one entry per CDR3 protein. The sample shows around 1.1 million distinct CDR3 sequences, around two fifths of them seen only once.

This chain connects TRBV7-8 to TRBJ2-4, with 7 bases lining up with TRBD1. This TCR was sampled from a man between 18 and 35 years old in good health. Material for sequencing was blood. CDR3: CASSLRNKEIRQGANIQYF. CDR3 sequence (DNA): TGTGCCAGCAGCTTACGCAACAAAGAAATAAGACAGGGTGCAAACATTCAGTACTTC.